The next 30 T cell receptor beta chains were all read from a single sample in a study of cytomegalovirus exposure and HLA in healthy donors. The data were produced by immunoSEQ multiplex PCR, yet TCRdb's version contains in-frame clones alone and is incomplete. The sample consists of about 130,000 clones, roughly nine tenths of them appearing once. Material: PBMCs. Source of these receptors: a woman younger than 30 in good health and CMV-seronegative.

The rearrangement joins TRBV27 to TRBJ2-7, with 11 bases matching TRBD2. There are 18 residues in the CDR3. Germline assignment: CDR1 MNHEY and CDR2 SMNVEV (reference sequence). V trimming: 3 bases; J trimming: 0 bases; junction bases outside the gene matches: 10. The CDR3 loop is CASSFSRTSGPLSYEQYF. For the CDR3, the DNA is TGTGCCAGCAGTTTTTCTCGGACTAGCGGGCCTCTCTCCTACGAGCAGTACTTC.

The rearrangement links TRBV6-1 to TRBJ1-4; D is perhaps TRBD1 (6 bases). The CDR3 covers 15 residues. V was cut by 4 bases and J by 12 bases, with 21 bases left in between. Germline V gene sequence: CDR1 MNHNS, CDR2 SASEGT. The CDR3 sequence is CASSAEQGRARQLFF. CDR3 coding DNA: TGTGCCAGCAGTGCCGAACAGGGACGCGCGCGGCAACTGTTTTTT.

This clone appeared a single time. CDR3 sequence (DNA): TGTGCCAGCCTACGACAGGGGCCTATTAAAACTGAAGCTTTCTTT. Translating gives CASLRQGPIKTEAFF. The chain combines TRBV2 with TRBJ1-1, with 8 bases that match TRBD1. Unmatched junction bases numbered 13, after V lost 8 bases and J lost 5 bases. This CDR3 region has 15 residues. Per the germline V gene, CDR1 is SNHLY and CDR2 is FYNNEI.

The V gene is TRBV7-8, the J gene TRBJ2-3; D is unresolved. Trimming stripped 6 bases from V and 4 bases from J, with 11 bases between. The length of the CDR3 is 13 residues. CDR1 is SGHVS and CDR2 is FQNEAQ in the germline V gene. The CDR3 sequence: CASSTNHADTQYF. The CDR3 nucleotides are TGTGCCAGCAGTACTAACCACGCAGATACGCAGTATTTT.

The genes are TRBV5-1 and TRBJ2-7; 14 bases are shared with TRBD2. In germline, CDR1 is SGHRS, CDR2 YFSETQ. This CDR3 has 15 amino acids. V was pared by 4 bases and J by 4 bases, with 4 bases of the junction left unmatched. The CDR3 sequence is CASSGGTSGGYEQYF. The DNA for the CDR3 is TGCGCCAGCAGCGGGGGGACTAGCGGGGGTTACGAGCAGTACTTC.

About this clone: The sample contains more than one DNA sequence encoding this CDR3. The rearrangement uses TRBV6-5 and TRBJ2-7; 11 bases map to TRBD1. Germline assignment: CDR1 MNHEY and CDR2 SVGAGI. The J segment lost 2 bases and the V segment lost 5 bases, leaving 2 bases of the junction unmatched. This CDR3 contains 14 residues. CDR3 DNA: TGTGCCAGCAGTCCGGGACAGGGGGCCTACGAGCAGTACTTC. It yields the protein CASSPGQGAYEQYF.

CDR3 protein: CASTPGHSGANVLTF. DNA for the CDR3: TGTGCCAGCACCCCAGGCCACTCTGGGGCCAACGTCCTGACTTTC. V gene TRBV6-5 combines with J gene TRBJ2-6; D remains ambiguous. Germline values: CDR1 MNHEY, CDR2 SVGAGI. The CDR3 consists of 15 residues. V was cut by 7 bases and J by 0 bases, with 10 bases left in between.

V usage is TRBV19 and J usage is TRBJ2-1; D is possibly TRBD2 (5 bases). Germline CDR1 LNHDA, CDR2 SQIVND (reference sequence). Trimming took 5 bases from V and 7 from J, leaving 18 bases between them. CDR3 length: 15 amino acids. Here the CDR3 reads CASSSDSEPGNEQFF. As DNA, the CDR3 is TGTGCCAGTAGTTCCGACTCCGAGCCGGGGAATGAGCAGTTCTTC.

The chain has TRBV28 and TRBJ2-7; TRBD1 matches 10 bases. The J segment lost 5 bases and the V segment lost 1 base, leaving 5 bases of the junction unmatched. The CDR3 runs 15 residues. CDR1 MDHEN and CDR2 SYDVKM come from the germline V gene. CDR3 DNA: TGTGCCAGCAGTTTATCCGATGGACAGGGGGACGAGCAGTACTTC. This codes for CASSLSDGQGDEQYF.

The V and J genes are TRBV30 and TRBJ2-1; no clear D. The CDR3 spans 14 residues. Trimming shortened V by 0 bases and J by 2 bases, and 8 bases separated the two germline ends. Germline V CDR1 and CDR2: GTSNPN, SVGIG (reference sequence). The CDR3 loop is CAWSVRRTYNEQFF. For the CDR3, the DNA is TGTGCCTGGAGTGTGCGTCGAACCTACAATGAGCAGTTCTTC.

V usage is TRBV30 and J usage is TRBJ2-1; D is possibly TRBD2 (6 bases). CDR1 is GTSNPN, CDR2 SVGIG, per germline (reference sequence). The CDR3 is 16 amino acids. Trimming left V 1 base short and J 0 bases short, with 13 bases between. The CDR3 sequence: CAWSESAGLSYNEQFF. CDR3 in DNA: TGTGCCTGGAGTGAATCAGCGGGTCTCTCCTACAATGAGCAGTTCTTC. The variable domain in full, completed from reference TRBV30 and TRBJ2-1, reads SQTIHQWPATLVQPVGSPLSLECTVEGTSNPNLYWYRQAAGRGLQLLFYSVGIGQISSEVPQNLSASRPQDRQFILSSKKLLLSDSGFYLCAWSESAGLSYNEQFFGPGTRLTVL.

This clone was recorded a few times. The genes are TRBV18 and TRBJ2-4, with 11 bases identical to TRBD2. V trimming: 0 bases; J trimming: 8 bases; junction bases outside the gene matches: 3. CDR1 is KGHSH and CDR2 is LQKENI in the germline V gene. The CDR3 runs 15 residues. For the CDR3, the DNA is TGTGCCAGCTCACCACCTCTAGCGGGAGGAGACATTCAGTACTTC. Encoded protein: CASSPPLAGGDIQYF.

The chain joins TRBV6-1 to TRBJ2-7; TRBD2 is a possible D gene (6 bases). The CDR3 covers 15 residues. V was pared by 3 bases and J by 0 bases, with 12 bases between. Germline V gene sequence: CDR1 MNHNS, CDR2 SASEGT. CDR3 protein: CASSDLAGSSYEQYF. The CDR3 DNA sequence: TGTGCCAGCAGTGATTTGGCGGGGTCCTCCTACGAGCAGTACTTC.

V is TRBV27 and J is TRBJ2-7; TRBD2 matches at 8 bases. With V trimmed by 5 bases and J by 7 bases, 7 bases remained unmatched. The CDR3 is 13 amino acids. Germline CDR1 reads MNHEY; CDR2 reads SMNVEV (reference sequence). CDR3 in amino acids: CASSPGGVREQYF. CDR3 DNA: TGTGCCAGCAGTCCCGGGGGGGTGAGGGAGCAGTACTTC.

The chain links TRBV6-5 to TRBJ1-2; D is ambiguous. The germline V and J ends were trimmed by 0 bases and 4 bases, with 15 bases remaining between them. The CDR3 sequence is 16 residues long. The germline V gene has CDR1 MNHEY and CDR2 SVGAGI. Here the CDR3 DNA reads TGTGCCAGCAGTTACTCGAGGGCGGCGCAAGCCTATGGCTACACCTTC. It encodes CASSYSRAAQAYGYTF.

This clone was seen just once. This chain links TRBV10-3 with TRBJ2-1; 7 nucleotides agree with TRBD2. Trimming removed 7 bases from V and 4 bases from J; junction bases left unmatched: 7. Germline V gene lookup returns CDR1 ENHRY and CDR2 SYGVKD. This CDR3 is built from 14 residues. The CDR3 DNA is TGTGCCATCAACGGCGGGAGCGGGTACAATGAGCAGTTCTTC. It codes for CAINGGSGYNEQFF.

V gene TRBV27 combines with J gene TRBJ1-5, with D unresolved. The CDR3 sequence is 14 residues long. V was pared by 0 bases and J by 6 bases, with 9 bases between. The germline CDR1 and CDR2 sequences are MNHEY and SMNVEV (reference sequence). Written as DNA, the CDR3 is TGTGCCAGCAGTTTATCCTCAACGGGTCAGCCCCAGCATTTT. Protein sequence: CASSLSSTGQPQHF.

CDR3 sequence reads: CASSEGTAGETQYF. Here the CDR3 DNA reads TGTGCCAGCAGTGAAGGGACAGCCGGAGAGACCCAGTACTTC. The genes are TRBV2 and TRBJ2-5; TRBD1 might be the D (6 bases). CDR1 SNHLY and CDR2 FYNNEI come from the germline V gene. Trimming cost V 1 base and J 4 bases, with 10 bases left between them. This CDR3 is built from 14 residues. Full variable domain (missing parts from reference TRBV2 and TRBJ2-5): EPEVTQTPSHQVTQMGQEVILRCVPISNHLYFYWYRQILGQKVEFLVSFYNNEISEKSEIFDDQFSVERPDGSNFTLKIRSTKLEDSAMYFCASSEGTAGETQYFGPGTRLLVL.

The J gene is TRBJ1-3, the V gene TRBV6-5, with unresolved D. Germline CDR1 MNHEY, CDR2 SVGAGI. The CDR3 has 15 amino acids. V was clipped by 2 bases and J by 4 bases, with 12 bases between them. This CDR3 is CASSYTYHPGNTIYF. The CDR3 DNA reads TGTGCCAGCAGTTACACCTACCACCCGGGAAACACCATATATTTT.

The V call is TRBV28, the J call TRBJ2-7, with TRBD2 as a possible D gene (6 bases). CDR3 size: 14 residues. V dropped 1 base and J dropped 3 bases, with 10 bases sitting between them. Germline V CDR1 and CDR2: MDHEN, SYDVKM. The CDR3 nucleotides read TGTGCCAGCAGTTTATTGTCGGGGGTCTACGAGCAGTACTTC. Its protein is CASSLLSGVYEQYF. Based on the CDR3 plus reference TRBV28 and TRBJ2-7, the full variable domain is DVKVTQSSRYLVKRTGEKVFLECVQDMDHENMFWYRQDPGLGLRLIYFSYDVKMKEKGDIPEGYSVSREKKERFSLILESASTNQTSMYLCASSLLSGVYEQYFGPGTRLTVT.

The chain is built from TRBV5-1 and TRBJ2-1; D unresolved. CDR1 and CDR2 (germline): SGHRS, YFSETQ. Trimming left V 1 base short and J 6 bases short, with 8 bases between. The CDR3 sequence is 13 residues long. CDR3 protein: CASSLYRGNEQFF. DNA of the CDR3: TGCGCCAGCAGCTTGTATAGAGGCAATGAGCAGTTCTTC. Based on the CDR3 plus reference TRBV5-1 and TRBJ2-1, the full variable domain is KAGVTQTPRYLIKTRGQQVTLSCSPISGHRSVSWYQQTPGQGLQFLFEYFSETQRNKGNFPGRFSGRQFSNSRSEMNVSTLELGDSALYLCASSLYRGNEQFFGPGTRLTVL.

V usage is TRBV20-1 and J usage is TRBJ1-2; 7 nucleotides align to TRBD1. The V gene end was trimmed by 4 bases and the J gene end by 6 bases; junction bases not matched to a gene: 2. The CDR3 loop spans 11 amino acids. Germline V CDR1 and CDR2: DFQATT, SNEGSKA (reference sequence). The CDR3 DNA sequence: TGCAGTGCTACAGGGGGAGATGGCTACACCTTC. It encodes CSATGGDGYTF.

The gene calls are TRBV2 and TRBJ1-2; no definite D call. Germline V gene data show CDR1 as SNHLY and CDR2 as FYNNEI. Trimming left V 2 bases short and J 5 bases short, with 9 bases between. The CDR3 covers 13 residues. This CDR3 reads CASSERPQYGYTF. Here the CDR3 DNA reads TGTGCCAGCAGTGAACGTCCGCAGTATGGCTACACCTTC.

As DNA, the CDR3 is TGTGCCAGCAGCCAAAGTCGGTTACCGGGCTATGGCTACACCTTC. Its translation: CASSQSRLPGYGYTF. The chain combines TRBV7-8 with TRBJ1-2; no reliable D call. Trimming cost V 5 bases and J 4 bases, with 17 bases left between them. The CDR3 extends over 15 amino acids. Germline assignment: CDR1 SGHVS and CDR2 FQNEAQ.

The chain uses TRBV11-2 and TRBJ1-3; D is unresolved. The CDR3 is made up of 16 amino acids. With 1 base removed from V and 0 bases from J, the gap between germline ends came to 10 bases. Germline values: CDR1 SGHAT, CDR2 FQNNGV. CDR3: CASSLVRGSSGNTIYF. CDR3 sequence (DNA): TGTGCCAGCAGCTTAGTTCGGGGTAGCTCTGGAAACACCATATATTTT.

The chain carries TRBV7-2 and TRBJ2-2; 10 bases fit TRBD2. The V and J ends lost 4 bases and 12 bases, in that order; junction bases with no gene match: 5. This CDR3 region has 13 residues. The germline gives CDR1 SGHTA, CDR2 FQGNSA. Here the CDR3 reads CASSSPGLAKLFF. CDR3 in DNA: TGTGCCAGCAGCTCACCGGGACTAGCGAAGCTGTTTTTT.

The genes are TRBV28 and TRBJ2-3; 9 bases agree with TRBD2. The CDR3 extends over 15 amino acids. Losses at the gene ends were 6 bases for V and 0 bases for J; bases not matched to a gene: 4. Germline V gene sequence: CDR1 MDHEN, CDR2 SYDVKM. The CDR3 DNA follows: TGTGCCAGCAGCCTTACTAGCGGGAGCACAGATACGCAGTATTTT. This gives the protein CASSLTSGSTDTQYF.

This chain joins TRBV29-1 and TRBJ2-7; TRBD1 is a possible D gene (5 bases). From germline, CDR1 is SQVTM and CDR2 ANQGSEA. CDR3 size: 12 residues. The V and J ends lost 4 bases and 3 bases respectively, with 10 bases between them. The CDR3 nucleotides are TGCAGCGTTGTGGCCCAGGGCTACGAGCAGTACTTC. Amino acids: CSVVAQGYEQYF.

This clone was counted a few times. The rearrangement uses TRBV5-1 and TRBJ1-2; maybe TRBD1 (6 bases). Trimming took off 0 bases at V and 6 bases at J, with 12 bases between the two ends. Germline lookup yields CDR1 SGHRS and CDR2 YFSETQ. This CDR3 is built from 14 residues. The CDR3 DNA sequence: TGCGCCAGCAGCTTGGAGGCAGGGGCGAATGGCTACACCTTC. As protein: CASSLEAGANGYTF.

This clone appeared a few times. J is TRBJ2-1 and V is TRBV28; no reliable D call. The CDR3 sequence is 11 residues long. Germline V lookup: CDR1 MDHEN, CDR2 SYDVKM. V was shortened by 5 bases and J by 10 bases, with 9 bases between the two germline ends. In nucleotides, the CDR3 is TGTGCCAGCAGTCTACACAGCGAGCAGTTCTTC. Translated: CASSLHSEQFF.